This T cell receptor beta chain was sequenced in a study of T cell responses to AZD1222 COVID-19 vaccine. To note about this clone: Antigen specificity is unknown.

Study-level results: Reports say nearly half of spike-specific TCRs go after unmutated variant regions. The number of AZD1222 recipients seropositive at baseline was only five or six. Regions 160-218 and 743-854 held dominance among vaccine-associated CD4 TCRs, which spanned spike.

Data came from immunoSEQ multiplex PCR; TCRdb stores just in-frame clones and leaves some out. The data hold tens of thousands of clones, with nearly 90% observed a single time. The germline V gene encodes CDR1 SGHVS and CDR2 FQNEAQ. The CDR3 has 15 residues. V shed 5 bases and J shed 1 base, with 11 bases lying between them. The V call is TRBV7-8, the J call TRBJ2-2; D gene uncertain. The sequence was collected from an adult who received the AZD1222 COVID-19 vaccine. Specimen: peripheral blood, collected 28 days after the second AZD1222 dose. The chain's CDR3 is CASSVDTQNTGELFF. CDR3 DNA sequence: TGTGCCAGCAGCGTAGATACCCAGAACACCGGGGAGCTGTTTTTT.